This T cell receptor (beta chain) stems from a study of T cell responses to AZD1222 COVID-19 vaccine. Whole-study findings and limits: Among spike-specific TCRs, nearly half reportedly target unmutated variant regions.

This CDR3 is 15 amino acids long. Germline V CDR1 and CDR2: LNHNV, YYDKDF (reference sequence). The V segment lost 4 bases and the J segment 0 bases; nucleotides outside the gene matches: 4. TCRdb's copy holds only in-frame clones and misses some; the assay was immunoSEQ multiplex PCR. This table has around 70,000 clones, about 88% appearing once. This clone is a singleton in its sample. Antigen: not known. The sequencing here drew on peripheral blood, taken on day 0 of AZD1222 vaccination. This receptor was identified in an adult in good health. The chain couples TRBV15 to TRBJ1-2; TRBD1 matches 8 bases. Here the CDR3 DNA reads TGTGCCACCAGCAAGGACAGGGCACCTAACTATGGCTACACCTTC. This gives the protein CATSKDRAPNYGYTF.